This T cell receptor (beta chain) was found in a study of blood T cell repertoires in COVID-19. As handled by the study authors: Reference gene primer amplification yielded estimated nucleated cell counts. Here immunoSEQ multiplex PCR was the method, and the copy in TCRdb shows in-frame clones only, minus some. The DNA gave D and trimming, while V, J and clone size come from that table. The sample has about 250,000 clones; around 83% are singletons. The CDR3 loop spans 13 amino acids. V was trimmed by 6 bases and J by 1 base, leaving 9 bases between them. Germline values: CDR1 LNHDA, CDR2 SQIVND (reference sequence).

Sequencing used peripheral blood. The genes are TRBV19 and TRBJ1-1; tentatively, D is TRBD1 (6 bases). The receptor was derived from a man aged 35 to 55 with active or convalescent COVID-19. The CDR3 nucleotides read TGTGCCAGTAGCAAACAGGGGAACACTGAAGCTTTCTTT. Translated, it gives CASSKQGNTEAFF.